The entry below describes one TCR beta chain. Its antigen is still unknown. These data come from a study of cytomegalovirus exposure and HLA in healthy donors. On the study more broadly: Later analysis reported that the 120 or so validation repertoires shared the platform of the roughly 710 first-cohort repertoires.

Study-wide results and caveats: Specific recognition of CMV antigens was confirmed in vitro for a few chains (all CMV-associated). Most TCR sequences proved rare, with some public TCRs found in many donors. The listing of 160 or so TCR beta chains classed them as cytomegalovirus-associated.

The V segment lost 3 bases and the J segment 2 bases; nucleotides outside the gene matches: 3. CDR1 and CDR2 from the germline V gene are SGHNT and YENEEA. CDR3 length equals 15 residues. Method: immunoSEQ multiplex PCR; TCRdb's copy keeps in-frame clones and lacks some. The sample consists of 120,000 or so clones, 89% of them appearing once. The chain recombines TRBV11-3 with TRBJ2-1; TRBD2 agrees at 8 bases. The sample comprised PBMCs. The TCR comes from a woman aged 18-30 years in good health and CMV-seronegative. CDR3 region: CASSLSGSPYNEQFF. CDR3 bases: TGTGCCAGCAGCTTGAGCGGGAGTCCCTACAATGAGCAGTTCTTC.